The TCR beta chain described here comes from a study of T cells in localized non-small cell lung cancer. General study results and limits: Heterogeneity is still possible, as just one tumor region was sequenced. A median of 57 clones ranked among the top 100 in tumor appeared in adjacent lung.

As for this clone: The antigen is not known.

The protocol was immunoSEQ multiplex PCR, while the TCRdb copy is restricted to in-frame clones and leaves out a portion. This sample carries around 20,000 clones, 90% to 95% of them seen once, and the ten largest clones take 2.5% to 3%. This sample comprised peripheral blood, obtained before any cancer treatment. The clonotype comes from a woman aged 35 to 70 with stage I lung adenocarcinoma.

The CDR3 protein is CASSPGTSGRETQYF. As DNA, the CDR3 is TGTGCCAGCTCACCGGGTACTAGCGGGAGAGAGACCCAGTACTTC. V and J are TRBV18 and TRBJ2-5, with 11 bases matching TRBD2. V shed 3 bases, J shed 4 bases, and the junction held 4 bases outside the gene matches. Germline V gene data show CDR1 as KGHSH and CDR2 as LQKENI. The CDR3 loop spans 15 amino acids.